This is a list of T cell receptor beta chains from one sample in a study of T cells in localized non-small cell lung cancer. Method: immunoSEQ multiplex PCR; TCRdb's copy keeps in-frame clones and lacks some. There are about 21,000 clones in the sample; around nine tenths occur only once, and under 25% lies in the top ten. The source was PBMCs, collected before any cancer treatment. The receptors shown here come from a man between 40 and 75 years old with stage II squamous cell lung carcinoma. Both conserved end residues are part of each CDR3. The size entry is marked missing in some rows and otherwise reads once, few, many or a size class.

CASSQGQVYEQYF TRBV5-5 .
CASSLGYGYTF TRBV5-1 .
CASTPKVEGRPEAFF TRBV28 .
CASGGRGYGYTF TRBV2 .
CAGSTGNYGYTF TRBV19 few
CATRDREKYNEQFF TRBV15 .
CASSHAWKGDYEQYF TRBV4-3 .
CASSLGGSGQPQHF TRBV28 .
CASSLYPTTDTQYF TRBV27 once
CASSLGSGGETQYF TRBV7-9 .
CASSLGYHYEQYF TRBV23-1 .
CASSLEETGGLYEQYF TRBV7-6 .
CASSLFAGTEFYGYTF TRBV27 .
CSVRGQGYYEQYF TRBV29-1 .
CASSAGGAGENIQYF TRBV5-4 .
CASSYQFGETQYF TRBV6-5 .
CAWSVKGASGYTF TRBV30 .
CASSEALRLALPLF TRBV6-1 .
CASSYDVNFGYTF TRBV6-6 .
CASSIGSGDYYGYTF TRBV19 .
CASSTTGFTEAFF TRBV19 .
CASSLYRRNTEAFF TRBV7-2 .
CASSQSASGIGDEQFF TRBV4-1 .
CASSYDGTSGNEQFF TRBV4-1 .
CASSPDGSYNEQFF TRBV6-6 .
CASSQGPTADSYEQYF TRBV4-1 .
CASSLGGRVNYEQFF TRBV7-9 .
CASSVRSRSYNEQFF TRBV5-1 .
CASSERGAQETQYF TRBV19 .
CAWRRWGRGDEKLFF TRBV30 .
CASRTGGFDYGYTF TRBV6-1 .
CASQGVDSGANVLTF TRBV9 .
CASSIDQVGHTEAFF TRBV19 .
CAWNPGSSGNTIYF TRBV30 once
CASSLAGEPNQPQHF TRBV5-1 .
CASSRYAGVVHNEQFF TRBV4-2 .
CAWSWRVGHNEQFF TRBV30 .
CASSVTSGVVDTQYF TRBV2 .
CASSPPVGVRGTEAFF TRBV18 .
CASSFSGRGKETQYF TRBV28 once
CASSQRAGDQPQHF TRBV18 .
CASSIGSPGNTIYF TRBV19 .
CATSYNEQFF TRBV28 .
CASSKVAQIGNYGYTF TRBV19 once
CASRQESITGELFF TRBV6-4 .
CASSRYQGPLSYEQYF TRBV5-8 .
CASSPLDRGIPYF TRBV18 .
CASSRGPSGLTDTQYF TRBV5-1 .
CSVAGIAISGANVLTF TRBV29-1 .